This TCR beta chain appears in the sequencing data of a study of CD4 T cells in relation to SARS-CoV-2 and coronaviruses. Overall study: The negative reference was HIV-1 Nef peptide pool or peptide-free culture. Crossreactive spike epitopes shared across donors were mapped to their HLA restriction.

Points on this clone: The antigen remains unidentified.

Unexposed donor CD4+ T cells date from about 2011-2018, before the COVID-19 pandemic. The cells were cultured for under 13 days before CD4+ T cells were isolated. As cell numbers allowed, unexposed-donor CD4+ T cells faced SARS-CoV-2 S/N and four cold-coronavirus spikes. This table comes from immunoSEQ multiplex PCR, and its TCRdb copy is limited to in-frame clones, with some not included. This table has tens of thousands of clones, under 80% appearing once. The CDR3 covers 15 residues. The V end was cut by 4 bases, the J end by 1 base, with 13 bases between. The germline V gene encodes CDR1 LNHDA and CDR2 SQIVND (reference sequence).

The receptor was derived from a human donor in good health. This rearrangement joins TRBV19 to TRBJ1-1; D uncertain. Sequences were obtained from CD4+ T cells from PBMCs, cultured in vitro. Here the CDR3 reads CASSSRLAGNTEAFF. Written as DNA, the CDR3 is TGTGCCAGTAGTAGCCGACTGGCGGGGAACACTGAAGCTTTCTTT.